A single sample gave rise to the 18 T cell receptor beta chains below, sequenced in a study of CD8 T cells in ankylosing spondylitis. TCRdb used MiXCR to reprocess the 5' RACE reads, holding one entry per CDR3 protein. The sample includes about 130,000 distinct CDR3 sequences, approximately 6.8% of them seen just once. Material: blood, either unsorted or a sorted T cell fraction (not recorded which). The source of these receptors is a male donor with ankylosing spondylitis or in good health (not recorded which).

This clonotype was recorded at least ten times. The V gene is TRBV10-3, the J gene TRBJ1-1; the D is unclear. The V gene's germline CDR1 is ENHRY and CDR2 SYGVKD. V was pared by 2 bases and J by 0 bases, with 1 base between. The CDR3 has 12 amino acids. The CDR3 nucleotides read TGTGCCATCAGTGAGATGAACACTGAAGCTTTCTTT. Translating gives CAISEMNTEAFF.

This clonotype has ten or more counts. The rearrangement uses TRBV5-1 and TRBJ2-2; no firm D call. Per germline, CDR1 SGHRS and CDR2 YFSETQ. The V and J ends lost 4 bases and 5 bases respectively, with 15 bases between them. This CDR3 spans 15 amino acids. For the CDR3, the DNA is TGCGCCAGCAGCACCGACACCTTCCGAACCGGGGAGCTGTTTTTT. It is translated as CASSTDTFRTGELFF.

This clonotype was counted at least ten times. The chain is built from TRBV24-1 and TRBJ2-2; possibly TRBD2 for D (5 bases). V dropped 7 bases and J dropped 5 bases, with 13 bases sitting between them. Germline V gives CDR1 KGHDR, CDR2 SFDVKD. This CDR3 region has 14 residues. As DNA, the CDR3 is TGTGCCACCAGACGCAGAGGGATGACCGGGGAGCTGTTTTTT. Its translation is CATRRRGMTGELFF.

This clonotype was observed many times. This rearrangement joins TRBV7-8 to TRBJ2-2; 10 bases align to TRBD2. V shed 6 bases, J shed 6 bases, and the junction held 10 bases outside the gene matches. CDR3 size: 16 residues. Per the germline V gene, CDR1 is SGHVS and CDR2 is FQNEAQ. CDR3 DNA sequence: TGTGCCAGCAGTTTGAGGGGAGCGGGAGGGCCCGGGGAGCTGTTTTTT. As protein: CASSLRGAGGPGELFF. Drawing the rest from reference TRBV7-8 and TRBJ2-2, the complete variable domain is GAGVSQSPRYKVAKRGQDVALRCDPISGHVSLFWYQQALGQGPEFLTYFQNEAQLDKSGLPSDRFFAERPEGSVSTLKIQRTQQEDSAVYLCASSLRGAGGPGELFFGEGSRLTVL.

There are a few counts of this clonotype. The chain joins TRBV18 to TRBJ1-2; TRBD1 might be the D (6 bases). Germline CDR1 KGHSH, CDR2 LQKENI. The CDR3 consists of 14 residues. Trimming took 4 bases from V and 5 from J, leaving 14 bases between them. CDR3 DNA sequence: TGTGCCAGCTCACGACCAGGGGCCGAATATGGCTACACCTTC. Translated, it gives CASSRPGAEYGYTF. The variable domain in full, completed from reference TRBV18 and TRBJ1-2, reads NAGVMQNPRHLVRRRGQEARLRCSPMKGHSHVYWYRQLPEEGLKFMVYLQKENIIDESGMPKERFSAEFPKEGPSILRIQQVVRGDSAAYFCASSRPGAEYGYTFGSGTRLTVV.

This clonotype was detected ten times or more. The chain uses TRBV5-1 and TRBJ1-4, with TRBD1 identical over 7 bases. V shed 7 bases, J shed 7 bases, and the junction held 7 bases outside the gene matches. Per the germline V gene, CDR1 is SGHRS and CDR2 is YFSETQ. The CDR3 length is 13 residues. DNA for the CDR3: TGCGCCAGCCGTGACAGGGAGGGTGAAAAACTGTTTTTT. Protein: CASRDREGEKLFF. The full variable domain, with the rest looked up from reference TRBV5-1 and TRBJ1-4, is KAGVTQTPRYLIKTRGQQVTLSCSPISGHRSVSWYQQTPGQGLQFLFEYFSETQRNKGNFPGRFSGRQFSNSRSEMNVSTLELGDSALYLCASRDREGEKLFFGSGTQLSVL.

This clonotype was seen ten or more times. The chain is built from TRBV5-1 and TRBJ1-1; maybe TRBD1 (5 bases). V dropped 0 bases and J dropped 2 bases, with 11 bases sitting between them. The CDR3 runs 15 residues. The V gene's germline CDR1 is SGHRS and CDR2 YFSETQ. This CDR3 reads CASSLDPGSNTEAFF. The CDR3 DNA reads TGCGCCAGCAGCTTGGACCCAGGGTCTAACACTGAAGCTTTCTTT. The full variable domain, in which reference TRBV5-1 and TRBJ1-1 provide the parts outside the CDR3, is KAGVTQTPRYLIKTRGQQVTLSCSPISGHRSVSWYQQTPGQGLQFLFEYFSETQRNKGNFPGRFSGRQFSNSRSEMNVSTLELGDSALYLCASSLDPGSNTEAFFGQGTRLTVV.

This clonotype was seen many times. V usage is TRBV20-1 and J usage is TRBJ2-1, with D possibly TRBD2 on 6 matching bases. Trimming left V 0 bases short and J 2 bases short, with 11 bases between. The CDR3 has 15 residues. CDR1 is DFQATT, CDR2 SNEGSKA, per germline (reference sequence). CDR3 coding DNA: TGCAGTGCTAGAGATGGCGGGGCCACCTACAATGAGCAGTTCTTC. It encodes CSARDGGATYNEQFF.

This clonotype was seen ten or more times. This chain links TRBV5-1 with TRBJ1-1; 11 bases are shared with TRBD1. There are 16 residues in the CDR3. Trimming at V came to 5 bases and at J to 4 bases, leaving 10 bases not matched to a gene. Germline loops: CDR1 SGHRS, CDR2 YFSETQ. CDR3 DNA: TGCGCCAGCAGTGCCGGGACAGGGGGTGCGGGCACTGAAGCTTTCTTT. Protein: CASSAGTGGAGTEAFF.

There are many counts of this clonotype. The chain links TRBV7-8 to TRBJ2-7; 7 bases line up with TRBD1. The germline CDR1 and CDR2 sequences are SGHVS and FQNEAQ. J lost 3 bases, V lost 5 bases, and 1 base had no gene match. CDR3 length: 12 amino acids. CDR3 protein: CASSRTGYEQYF. The CDR3 nucleotides read TGTGCCAGCAGCCGGACAGGCTACGAGCAGTACTTC.

A note on this clonotype: Since a much larger clone is just one base distant, this may be a read error. The rearrangement links TRBV5-1 to TRBJ2-7; possible D gene TRBD2, 5 bases. The CDR3 runs 14 residues. The germline V gene encodes CDR1 SGHRS and CDR2 YFSETQ. V was cut by 3 bases and J by 3 bases, with 13 bases left in between. This chain's CDR3 is CASSSGSSGYEQYF. The CDR3 DNA follows: TGCGCCAGCAGCTCGGGATCATCCGGCTACGAGCAGTACTTC.

This clonotype was counted ten times or more. The V and J genes are TRBV5-1 and TRBJ2-1, with TRBD2 matching 8 bases. This CDR3 is 16 amino acids long. Germline CDR1 and CDR2: SGHRS and YFSETQ. Trimming removed 4 bases from V and 0 bases from J; junction bases left unmatched: 6. Here the CDR3 DNA reads TGCGCCAGCAGCACACCAACTAGCGGCTCCTACAATGAGCAGTTCTTC. The encoded protein is CASSTPTSGSYNEQFF.

This clonotype showed up just a few times. This chain joins TRBV15 and TRBJ1-1; 8 nucleotides agree with TRBD1. V gave up 5 bases and J gave up 1 base; unmatched junction bases: 3. This CDR3 has 14 amino acids. The V gene's germline CDR1 is LNHNV and CDR2 YYDKDF (reference sequence). In DNA form, the CDR3 reads TGTGCCACCAGCTTTGGACAGGGGAACACTGAAGCTTTCTTT. Residues: CATSFGQGNTEAFF.

This clonotype was counted at least ten times. The chain combines TRBV5-1 with TRBJ2-5; D call uncertain. Trimming took off 10 bases at V and 0 bases at J, with 13 bases between the two ends. The CDR3 extends over 13 amino acids. Germline V gene sequence: CDR1 SGHRS, CDR2 YFSETQ. In nucleotides, the CDR3 is TGCGCCTCGCAGGTACCCAACCAAGAGACCCAGTACTTC. It codes for CASQVPNQETQYF.

This clonotype was counted at least ten times. As DNA, the CDR3 is TGTGCCAGCTCACGACGCCGGGACAGGGGTAGGGATGAGCAGTTCTTC. It is translated as CASSRRRDRGRDEQFF. The V and J genes are TRBV18 and TRBJ2-1, with 10 bases identical to TRBD1. The V segment lost 4 bases and the J segment 8 bases; nucleotides outside the gene matches: 11. CDR1 KGHSH and CDR2 LQKENI come from the germline V gene. The CDR3 is 16 amino acids.

Points on this clonotype: This may stem from a read error, because a much larger clone lies one nucleotide away. The chain uses TRBV28 and TRBJ2-4, with TRBD1 matching over 8 bases. Germline V lookup: CDR1 MDHEN, CDR2 SYDVKM. This CDR3 has 14 residues. The CDR3 DNA reads as TGTGCCAGCAGTTCGCAGGGGGCCAAAAACACTCAGTACTTC. Amino acid sequence: CASSSQGAKNTQYF.

This clonotype was observed many times. This sequence joins TRBV5-6 and TRBJ1-5; 8 nucleotides line up with TRBD1. CDR1 and CDR2 from the germline V gene are SGHDT and YYEEEE. The CDR3 contains 14 residues. V trimming: 2 bases; J trimming: 6 bases; junction bases outside the gene matches: 4. CDR3 in DNA: TGTGCCAGCAGCTTTCTTCAGGGGGCTCAGCCCCAGCATTTT. Protein: CASSFLQGAQPQHF.

This clonotype was seen more than once but under ten times. The CDR3 is CASSLAKDQPQHF. In DNA form, the CDR3 reads TGTGCCAGCAGTTTAGCGAAAGATCAGCCCCAGCATTTT. The V and J genes are TRBV12-3 or TRBV12-4 and TRBJ1-5; no clear D gene. Trimming removed 0 bases from V and 5 bases from J, with 5 bases in between. This CDR3 spans 13 amino acids.